The T cell receptor (beta chain) described here comes from a study of shared clonotypes between healthy human individuals. Findings of the study overall: Naive CD4 clonotype sharing across several donors was around 5%.

Of note for this clone: Antigen: not known.

The CDR3 totals 14 residues. V was shortened by 6 bases and J by 2 bases, with 15 bases between the two germline ends. Germline CDR1 and CDR2: SQVTM and ANQGSEA. TCRdb's copy holds only in-frame clones and misses some; the assay was immunoSEQ multiplex PCR. The sample has approximately 1.4 million clones, about 98% seen once; the top ten hold about 0.4%. Both subsets, CD45RA+ naive and CD45RA-negative memory, were split from the CD4+ cells. The V call is TRBV29-1, the J call TRBJ2-3, with D perhaps given as TRBD1 or TRBD2 (5 bases each). Material: naive CD4+ T cells sorted from blood. Specified subset: CD45RA+ positively selected. The receptor comes from a man aged 30 to 45 in good health. The CDR3 region has the DNA TGCAGCGTAGCGATAGTGGGACCCACAGATACGCAGTATTTT. Protein: CSVAIVGPTDTQYF.